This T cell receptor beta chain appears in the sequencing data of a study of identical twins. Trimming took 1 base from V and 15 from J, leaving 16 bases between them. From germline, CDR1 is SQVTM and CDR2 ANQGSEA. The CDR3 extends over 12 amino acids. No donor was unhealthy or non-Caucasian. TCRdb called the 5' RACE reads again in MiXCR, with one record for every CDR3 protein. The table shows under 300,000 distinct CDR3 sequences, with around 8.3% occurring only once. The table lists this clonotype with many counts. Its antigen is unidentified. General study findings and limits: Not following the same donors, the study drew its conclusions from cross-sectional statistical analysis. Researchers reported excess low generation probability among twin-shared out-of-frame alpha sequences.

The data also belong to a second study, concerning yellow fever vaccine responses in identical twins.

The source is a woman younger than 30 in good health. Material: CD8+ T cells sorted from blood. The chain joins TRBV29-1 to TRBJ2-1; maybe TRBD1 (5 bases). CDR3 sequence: CSVEVLGRVTFF. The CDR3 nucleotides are TGCAGCGTTGAAGTATTGGGCAGGGTAACGTTCTTC.